This TCR beta chain was sequenced during a study of T-cell memory formation after mild COVID-19. Study details: Among the donors, TCR clusters were largely specific to each donor. Overall study findings and caveats: A second wave expanding day 15 to 37 was CD4+-biased; contracting clones were balanced. Memory sampled before infection contained some responding clones, suggesting cross-reactive memory joined.

V shed 9 bases and J shed 3 bases, with 18 bases lying between them. Germline-derived CDR1 and CDR2 are KGHDR and SFDVKD. The CDR3 runs 15 residues. TCRdb re-analysed the 5' RACE reads in MiXCR, keeping a single row per CDR3 protein. The table lists 450,000 or so distinct CDR3 sequences, 25% of them singletons. This clonotype was found a few times. Antigen specificity is unknown. The chain joins TRBV24-1 to TRBJ2-3; D remains unclear. This clonotype originated in an adult woman who had mild COVID-19 (a few samples of this study predate the infection). Cell type and time point are not known. What was sequenced was PBMCs or a T cell subset sorted from them (not recorded which). CDR3 bases: TGTGCCACCTCCCCGGCTCGACCAGAGACAGATACGCAGTATTTT. The encoded protein is CATSPARPETDTQYF.